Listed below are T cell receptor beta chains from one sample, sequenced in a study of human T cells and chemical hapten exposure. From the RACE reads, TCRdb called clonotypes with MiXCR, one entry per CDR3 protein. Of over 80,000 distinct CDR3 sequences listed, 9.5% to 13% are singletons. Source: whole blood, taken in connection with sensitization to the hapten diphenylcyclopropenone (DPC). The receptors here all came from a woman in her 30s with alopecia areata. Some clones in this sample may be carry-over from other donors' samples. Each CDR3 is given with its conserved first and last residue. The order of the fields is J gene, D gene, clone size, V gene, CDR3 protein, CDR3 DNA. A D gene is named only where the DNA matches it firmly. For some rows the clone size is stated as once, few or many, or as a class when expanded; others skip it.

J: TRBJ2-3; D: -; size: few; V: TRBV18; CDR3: CASSPTWGGTDTQYF; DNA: TGTGCCAGCTCACCCACATGGGGGGGCACAGATACGCAGTATTTT
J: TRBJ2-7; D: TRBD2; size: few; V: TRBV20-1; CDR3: CSARDWRGGPPSGEQYF; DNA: TGCAGTGCTAGAGATTGGCGGGGGGGACCGCCGTCTGGCGAGCAGTACTTC
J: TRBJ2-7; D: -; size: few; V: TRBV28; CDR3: CASSFSDSYEQYF; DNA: TGTGCCAGCAGTTTTTCGGACTCCTACGAGCAGTACTTC
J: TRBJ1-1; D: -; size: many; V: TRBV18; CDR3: CASSPEPTLNTEAFF; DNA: TGTGCCAGCTCACCCGAGCCGACACTGAACACTGAAGCTTTCTTT
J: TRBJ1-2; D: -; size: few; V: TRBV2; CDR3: CASSEEYRYGYTF; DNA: TGTGCCAGCAGTGAGGAGTATCGGTATGGCTACACCTTC
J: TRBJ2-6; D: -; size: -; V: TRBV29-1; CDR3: CSASDSIGSGANVLTF; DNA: TGCAGCGCTTCTGACAGCATCGGCTCTGGGGCCAACGTCCTGACTTTC
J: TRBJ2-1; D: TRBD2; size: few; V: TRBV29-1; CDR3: CSVSPRLAGGRDEQFF; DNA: TGCAGCGTTTCGCCAAGACTAGCGGGGGGAAGGGATGAGCAGTTCTTC
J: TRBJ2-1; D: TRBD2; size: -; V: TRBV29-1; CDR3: CSVRTSGRNSEQFF; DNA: TGCAGCGTGCGGACTAGCGGGAGGAACAGTGAGCAGTTCTTC
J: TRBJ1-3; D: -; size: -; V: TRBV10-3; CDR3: CAITRDNSGNTIYF; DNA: TGTGCCATCACACGGGACAACTCTGGAAACACCATATATTTT
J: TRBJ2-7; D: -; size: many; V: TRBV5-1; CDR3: CASSLDGSSYEQYF; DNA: TGCGCCAGCAGCTTGGACGGGAGCTCCTACGAGCAGTACTTC
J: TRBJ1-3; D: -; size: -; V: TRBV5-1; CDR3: CASSLDVEGNTIYF; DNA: TGCGCCAGCAGCTTGGATGTGGAAGGAAACACCATATATTTT
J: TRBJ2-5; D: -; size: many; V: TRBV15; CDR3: CATSREVQETQYF; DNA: TGTGCCACCAGCAGAGAAGTCCAAGAGACCCAGTACTTC
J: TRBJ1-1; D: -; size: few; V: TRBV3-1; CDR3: CASSQAIPHTEAFF; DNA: TGTGCCAGCAGCCAAGCAATACCTCACACTGAAGCTTTCTTT
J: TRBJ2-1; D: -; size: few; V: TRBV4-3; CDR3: CASSLNRGGFGHNEQFF; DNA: TGCGCCAGCAGCCTCAACCGGGGTGGGTTTGGACACAATGAGCAGTTCTTC
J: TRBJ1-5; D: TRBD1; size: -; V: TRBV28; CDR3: CASSLRGWDRGLYQPQHF; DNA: TGTGCCAGCAGTTTAAGGGGTTGGGACAGGGGGCTATATCAGCCCCAGCATTTT
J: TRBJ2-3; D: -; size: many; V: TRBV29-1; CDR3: CSVEDWSSRATDTQYF; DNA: TGCAGCGTTGAAGATTGGTCGTCTAGGGCGACAGATACGCAGTATTTT
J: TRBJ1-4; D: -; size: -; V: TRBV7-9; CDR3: CASSLGQGRGAKLFF; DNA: TGTGCCAGCAGCTTAGGTCAGGGCAGGGGTGCGAAACTGTTTTTT